Shown below are 29 T cell receptor beta chains from a single sample sequenced in a study of CD8 T cells in Susac syndrome. When the RNA was reverse transcribed, random hexamers were used with an input of roughly 0.45 to 1 ug. Each CDR3 protein is one row after TCRdb ran MiXCR on the immunoSEQ multiplex PCR reads. The table includes over 150,000 distinct CDR3 sequences, roughly 94% detected once. Material for sequencing was CD4+ T cells from PBMCs. Receptor source: a human donor with Susac syndrome.

The chain combines TRBV5-1 with TRBJ1-6, with D perhaps TRBD1 (5 bases). The CDR3 is 13 amino acids. Germline V gene sequence: CDR1 SGHRS, CDR2 YFSETQ. Trimming removed 5 bases at V and 7 bases at J, with 10 bases between. The CDR3 bases are TGCGCCAGCAGGGGGACCGAGAATTCACCCCTCCACTTT. Encoded protein: CASRGTENSPLHF.

This clonotype came up once. The V and J genes are TRBV20-1 and TRBJ1-2; tentatively, D is TRBD1 (6 bases). Germline-derived CDR1 and CDR2 are DFQATT and SNEGSKA (reference sequence). The V gene lost 2 bases and the J gene lost 2 bases, with 12 bases spanning the gap. The CDR3 is made up of 14 amino acids. The DNA of the CDR3 is TGCAGTGCTAGAAAGAGAGGGACAAACTATGGCTACACCTTC. Translation: CSARKRGTNYGYTF.

The genes are TRBV5-4 and TRBJ1-1; possible D gene TRBD1, 5 bases. The CDR3 is 13 residues long. V lost 10 bases to trimming and J lost 10 bases, with 23 bases between them. Per germline, CDR1 SGHNT and CDR2 YYREEE (reference sequence). The CDR3 here is CAPDDGGGGGAFF. In DNA form, the CDR3 reads TGTGCCCCGGACGACGGGGGAGGCGGTGGAGCTTTCTTT. Complete variable domain (other parts from reference TRBV5-4 and TRBJ1-1): ETGVTQSPTHLIKTRGQQVTLRCSSQSGHNTVSWYQQALGQGPQFIFQYYREEENGRGNFPPRFSGLQFPNYSSELNVNALELDDSALYLCAPDDGGGGGAFFGQGTRLTVV.

The rearrangement links TRBV29-1 to TRBJ2-5, with 13 bases lining up with TRBD2. With V trimmed by 6 bases and J by 1 base, 2 bases remained unmatched. The CDR3 has 14 residues. The germline V gene encodes CDR1 SQVTM and CDR2 ANQGSEA. The CDR3 region is CSVGTSGTQETQYF. The CDR3 coding sequence is TGCAGCGTCGGGACTAGCGGGACCCAAGAGACCCAGTACTTC.

The chain links TRBV29-1 to TRBJ1-2; TRBD1 agrees at 10 bases. In germline, CDR1 is SQVTM, CDR2 ANQGSEA. This CDR3 is 13 amino acids long. Unmatched junction bases numbered 3, after V lost 3 bases and J lost 5 bases. In nucleotides, the CDR3 is TGCAGCGTTGATCGGACAGGGGGATATGGCTACACCTTC. Amino acid sequence: CSVDRTGGYGYTF.

J is TRBJ2-1 and V is TRBV13, with 9 bases matching TRBD2. This CDR3 contains 16 residues. Looked up from germline, CDR1 is PRHDT and CDR2 is FYEKMQ (reference sequence). The J segment lost 0 bases and the V segment lost 1 base, leaving 1 base of the junction unmatched. The CDR3 nucleotides are TGTGCCAGCAGCTTAGAGCGGGGGGCCTCCTACAATGAGCAGTTCTTC. This encodes CASSLERGASYNEQFF.

The gene calls are TRBV29-1 and TRBJ2-1; no clear D. The V gene lost 6 bases and the J gene lost 7 bases, with 13 bases spanning the gap. The length of the CDR3 is 12 residues. Germline-derived CDR1 and CDR2 are SQVTM and ANQGSEA. Here the CDR3 DNA reads TGCAGCGTCCGACGAGTACTGAATGAGCAGTTCTTC. Translation: CSVRRVLNEQFF.

The rearrangement uses TRBV3-1 and TRBJ2-7, with 9 bases that match TRBD2. Trimming cost V 2 bases and J 2 bases; bases outside gene matches: 13. The length of the CDR3 is 18 residues. The germline gives CDR1 LGHDT, CDR2 YNNKEL (reference sequence). As DNA, the CDR3 is TGTGCCAGCAGCCAAAGTAGTATGAGCGGGGGGACTACCTACGAGCAGTACTTC. Its protein product is CASSQSSMSGGTTYEQYF.

This chain joins TRBV11-3 and TRBJ2-5, with D possibly matching TRBD2 (7 bases). V was cut by 8 bases and J by 4 bases, with 11 bases left in between. The CDR3 extends over 12 amino acids. Germline CDR1 is SGHNT and CDR2 is YENEEA. The CDR3 DNA sequence: TGTGCCAGCCGGGGGGCGACAGAGACCCAGTACTTC. Its translation: CASRGATETQYF.

The gene calls are TRBV15 and TRBJ1-2; D possibly corresponds to TRBD1 (6 bases). From germline, CDR1 is LNHNV and CDR2 YYDKDF (reference sequence). V lost 1 base and J 4 bases, leaving 16 bases between the germline ends. CDR3 length: 16 residues. The CDR3 is CATSRGSTGPFYGYTF. CDR3 nucleotide sequence: TGTGCCACCAGCAGAGGGTCCACAGGGCCCTTCTATGGCTACACCTTC.

The chain uses TRBV4-3 and TRBJ2-1, with 8 bases matching TRBD1. Per the germline V gene, CDR1 is LGHNA and CDR2 is YSLEER. CDR3 length: 15 residues. V lost 4 bases to trimming and J lost 6 bases; unmatched junction nucleotides: 8. The CDR3 nucleotides read TGCGCCAGCAGCCCGGAGCCGGGGACAGGCAATGAGCAGTTCTTC. The encoded protein is CASSPEPGTGNEQFF.

This chain uses TRBV12-3 or TRBV12-4 with TRBJ1-2; TRBD1 matches 10 bases. V was pared by 4 bases and J by 6 bases, with 5 bases of the junction left unmatched. The CDR3 totals 14 residues. The CDR3 region is CASSSLGTGDGYTF. CDR3 DNA: TGTGCCAGCAGTTCCCTAGGGACAGGGGATGGCTACACCTTC.

The rearrangement links TRBV18 to TRBJ2-7; either TRBD1 or TRBD2 may supply D (5 bases each). Germline lookup yields CDR1 KGHSH and CDR2 LQKENI. Trimming pared 0 bases from V and 5 bases from J, leaving 14 bases between. The length of the CDR3 is 15 residues. The CDR3 DNA reads as TGTGCCAGCTCACCACCCAATGGCAGGGACGACGAGCAGTACTTC. Translating gives CASSPPNGRDDEQYF.

CDR3 nucleotides: TGTGCCAGCAGAGCCATACAGGGATACCAGCCCCAGCATTTT. Encoded protein: CASRAIQGYQPQHF. The chain has TRBV6-5 and TRBJ1-5; D is perhaps TRBD1 (6 bases). This CDR3 region has 14 residues. Trimming left V 6 bases short and J 7 bases short, with 16 bases between. Germline-derived CDR1 and CDR2 are MNHEY and SVGAGI.

This chain uses TRBV12-3 or TRBV12-4 with TRBJ1-2, with a tentative D call TRBD1 (5 bases). Trimming shortened V by 2 bases and J by 6 bases, and 25 bases separated the two germline ends. The length of the CDR3 is 18 residues. CDR3 amino acids: CASSLSSQVGTESHGYTF. CDR3 DNA sequence: TGTGCCAGCAGTTTATCCTCCCAAGTCGGGACCGAAAGCCATGGCTACACCTTC.

The rearrangement uses TRBV27 and TRBJ2-7, with 11 bases that match TRBD1. The V segment lost 4 bases and the J segment 3 bases; nucleotides outside the gene matches: 20. The CDR3 is 20 residues long. Germline CDR1 reads MNHEY; CDR2 reads SMNVEV (reference sequence). CDR3 loop: CASSSTGTGGLAAMYYEQYF. CDR3 in DNA: TGTGCCAGCAGTTCAACCGGGACAGGGGGACTAGCTGCAATGTACTACGAGCAGTACTTC.

This chain links TRBV12-3 or TRBV12-4 with TRBJ1-2, with a weak D call TRBD1 (5 bases). The CDR3 covers 15 residues. The V end lost 2 bases, the J end lost 7 bases, and 17 bases lay between the germline ends. The CDR3 nucleotides read TGTGCCAGCAGTTTAAGCGCAGGGACCTCCCCTGGCTACACCTTC. Its translation is CASSLSAGTSPGYTF.

This chain joins TRBV9 and TRBJ2-3; 12 bases line up with TRBD2. The CDR3 loop spans 17 amino acids. Germline V lookup: CDR1 SGDLS, CDR2 YYNGEE. Trimming cost V 4 bases and J 4 bases; bases outside gene matches: 10. CDR3 residues: CASSLQDLAGGPDTQYF. The CDR3 nucleotides read TGTGCCAGCAGCCTACAGGACCTAGCGGGAGGGCCAGATACGCAGTATTTT.

The chain combines TRBV5-1 with TRBJ2-1; D may match TRBD1 or TRBD2 (5 bases each). The CDR3 sequence is 14 residues long. CDR1 is SGHRS and CDR2 is YFSETQ in the germline V gene. Trimming stripped 2 bases from V and 7 bases from J, with 13 bases between. The CDR3: CASSFSGTANEQFF. The CDR3 DNA reads TGCGCCAGCAGCTTTTCCGGGACGGCGAATGAGCAGTTCTTC.

The chain has TRBV19 and TRBJ1-2, with a possible D match to TRBD1 (5 bases). V lost 2 bases, J lost 3 bases, and 10 bases lay in between. This CDR3 comprises 14 residues. Per the germline V gene, CDR1 is LNHDA and CDR2 is SQIVND (reference sequence). The CDR3 protein is CASSISRGYYGYTF. CDR3 in DNA: TGTGCCAGTAGTATATCAAGGGGATACTATGGCTACACCTTC.

The genes are TRBV28 and TRBJ1-4; maybe TRBD1 (5 bases). This CDR3 has 15 amino acids. Germline loops: CDR1 MDHEN, CDR2 SYDVKM. The V end lost 2 bases, the J end lost 7 bases, and 14 bases lay between the germline ends. CDR3 residues: CASSLQGWDGEKLFF. The CDR3 nucleotides read TGTGCCAGCAGTTTACAGGGCTGGGACGGTGAAAAACTGTTTTTT. The full variable domain, completed using reference TRBV28 and TRBJ1-4, is DVKVTQSSRYLVKRTGEKVFLECVQDMDHENMFWYRQDPGLGLRLIYFSYDVKMKEKGDIPEGYSVSREKKERFSLILESASTNQTSMYLCASSLQGWDGEKLFFGSGTQLSVL.

CDR3 loop: CAWSVNRMNQPQHF. CDR3 nucleotides: TGTGCCTGGAGTGTAAACAGGATGAATCAGCCCCAGCATTTT. The chain combines TRBV30 with TRBJ1-5, with D perhaps TRBD1 (5 bases). Trimming shortened V by 0 bases and J by 4 bases, and 10 bases separated the two germline ends. This CDR3 spans 14 amino acids. The germline gives CDR1 GTSNPN, CDR2 SVGIG (reference sequence). Full variable domain (remainder filled in from reference TRBV30 and TRBJ1-5): SQTIHQWPATLVQPVGSPLSLECTVEGTSNPNLYWYRQAAGRGLQLLFYSVGIGQISSEVPQNLSASRPQDRQFILSSKKLLLSDSGFYLCAWSVNRMNQPQHFGDGTRLSIL.

The chain combines TRBV7-2 with TRBJ1-5; D might be TRBD1 (5 bases). Germline CDR1 is SGHTA and CDR2 is FQGNSA. Trimming left V 5 bases short and J 4 bases short, with 15 bases between. The CDR3 is 15 residues long. CDR3 region: CASSPSSAGNQPQHF. The CDR3 DNA follows: TGTGCCAGCAGCCCTTCATCAGCAGGGAATCAGCCCCAGCATTTT.

This clonotype appeared a single time. The chain carries TRBV6-5 and TRBJ2-7; 8 bases are a match to TRBD1. This CDR3 is built from 13 residues. V lost 6 bases and J lost 3; bases outside the gene matches: 4. Germline V gene data show CDR1 as MNHEY and CDR2 as SVGAGI. The CDR3 sequence: CASRKTGVYEQYF. DNA of the CDR3: TGTGCCAGCAGAAAGACAGGGGTCTACGAGCAGTACTTC.

This chain connects TRBV28 to TRBJ1-1; a weak D match, TRBD1 (6 bases). The CDR3 covers 15 residues. Trimming removed 4 bases from V and 5 bases from J, with 17 bases in between. Germline V lookup: CDR1 MDHEN, CDR2 SYDVKM. CDR3: CASSSPGAGSTEAFF. DNA for the CDR3: TGTGCCAGCAGTTCACCGGGGGCAGGGAGTACTGAAGCTTTCTTT.

This rearrangement joins TRBV28 to TRBJ2-7, with D possibly being TRBD1 or TRBD2 (5 bases each). The CDR3 is 15 amino acids. V was clipped by 4 bases and J by 5 bases, with 18 bases between them. The germline V gene encodes CDR1 MDHEN and CDR2 SYDVKM. CDR3: CASSWDETPTHEQYF. The DNA of the CDR3 is TGTGCCAGCAGTTGGGACGAGACACCGACCCACGAGCAGTACTTC.

V is TRBV6-5 and J is TRBJ2-3; 8 nucleotides agree with TRBD2. CDR3 length equals 14 residues. Germline trimming cut 7 bases from V and 2 bases from J; bases unmatched to any gene: 5. Germline V gene lookup returns CDR1 MNHEY and CDR2 SVGAGI. CDR3 nucleotide sequence: TGTGCCAGCAAAATTAGCGGGGCCACAGATACGCAGTATTTT. Residues: CASKISGATDTQYF.

DNA for the CDR3: TGTGCCAGCAGCTTAGCACTGAGGGACGAGCAGTACTTC. Translation: CASSLALRDEQYF. The rearrangement uses TRBV7-2 and TRBJ2-7, with TRBD2 as a possible D gene (5 bases). V lost 0 bases, J lost 5 bases, and 8 bases lay in between. Germline V CDR1 and CDR2: SGHTA, FQGNSA. CDR3 length equals 13 residues.

This sequence joins TRBV11-2 and TRBJ2-4; 7 bases line up with TRBD2. CDR3 length: 16 amino acids. Germline assignment: CDR1 SGHAT and CDR2 FQNNGV. The V gene end was trimmed by 5 bases and the J gene end by 0 bases; junction bases not matched to a gene: 7. For the CDR3, the DNA is TGTGCCAGCAGCCCCGGGACTACCTTAGCCAAAAACATTCAGTACTTC. It translates to CASSPGTTLAKNIQYF.